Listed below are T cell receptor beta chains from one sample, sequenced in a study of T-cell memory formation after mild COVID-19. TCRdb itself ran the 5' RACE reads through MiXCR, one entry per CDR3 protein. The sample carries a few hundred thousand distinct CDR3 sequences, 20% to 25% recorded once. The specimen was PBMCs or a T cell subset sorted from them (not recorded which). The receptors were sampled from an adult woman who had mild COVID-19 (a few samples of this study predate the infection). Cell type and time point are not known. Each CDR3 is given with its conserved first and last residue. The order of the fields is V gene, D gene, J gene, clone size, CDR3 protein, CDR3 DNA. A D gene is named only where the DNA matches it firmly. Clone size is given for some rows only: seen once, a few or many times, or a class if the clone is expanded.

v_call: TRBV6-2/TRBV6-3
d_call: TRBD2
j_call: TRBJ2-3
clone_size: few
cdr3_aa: CASRDGRTSTDTQYF
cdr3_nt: TGTGCCAGCAGGGACGGGAGGACTAGCACAGATACGCAGTATTTT

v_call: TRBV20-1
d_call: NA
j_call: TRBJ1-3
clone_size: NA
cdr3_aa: CSARTSGNTIYF
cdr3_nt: TGCAGTGCTAGGACCTCTGGAAACACCATATATTTT

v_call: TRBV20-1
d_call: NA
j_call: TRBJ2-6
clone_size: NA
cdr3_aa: CSARDGPGLRSGANVLTF
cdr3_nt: TGCAGTGCTAGAGATGGGCCAGGACTTCGATCTGGGGCCAACGTCCTGACTTTC

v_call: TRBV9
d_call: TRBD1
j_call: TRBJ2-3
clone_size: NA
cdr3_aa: CASSSRTGGLFTDTQYF
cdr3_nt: TGTGCCAGCAGCTCGAGGACAGGGGGCCTTTTCACAGATACGCAGTATTTT

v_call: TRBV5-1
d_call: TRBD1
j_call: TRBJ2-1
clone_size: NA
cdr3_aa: CASSLGPGQGTSNEQFF
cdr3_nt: TGCGCCAGCAGCTTGGGCCCCGGACAGGGTACGAGCAATGAGCAGTTCTTC

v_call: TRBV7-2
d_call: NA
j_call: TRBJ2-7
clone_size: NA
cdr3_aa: CASSYGTVREQYF
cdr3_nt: TGTGCCAGCAGCTACGGGACGGTACGGGAGCAGTACTTC

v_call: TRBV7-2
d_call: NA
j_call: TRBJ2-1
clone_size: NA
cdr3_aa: CASSLGPLSYNEQFF
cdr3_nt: TGTGCCAGCAGCTTGGGACCACTTTCCTACAATGAGCAGTTCTTC

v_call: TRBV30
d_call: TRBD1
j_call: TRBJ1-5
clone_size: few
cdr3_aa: CAWGPGQGSQPQHF
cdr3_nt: TGTGCCTGGGGCCCGGGACAGGGGTCTCAGCCCCAGCATTTT

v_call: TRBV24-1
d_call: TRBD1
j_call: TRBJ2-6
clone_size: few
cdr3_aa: CATSGPTGRVSGANVLTF
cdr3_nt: TGTGCCACCAGTGGTCCGACAGGGCGGGTTTCTGGGGCCAACGTCCTGACTTTC

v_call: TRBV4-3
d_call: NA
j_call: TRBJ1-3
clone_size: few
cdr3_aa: CASSQMPGLLVGNTIYF
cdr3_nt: TGCGCCAGCAGCCAGATGCCAGGTCTCTTGGTTGGAAACACCATATATTTT

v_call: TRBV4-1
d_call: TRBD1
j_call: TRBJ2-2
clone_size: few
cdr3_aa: CASSQDRGNTGELFF
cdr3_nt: TGCGCCAGCAGCCAGGACAGGGGAAACACCGGGGAGCTGTTTTTT

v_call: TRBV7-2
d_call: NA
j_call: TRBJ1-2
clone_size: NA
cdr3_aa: CASSFDTGPNYGYTF
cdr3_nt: TGTGCCAGCAGCTTCGACACCGGGCCTAACTATGGCTACACCTTC

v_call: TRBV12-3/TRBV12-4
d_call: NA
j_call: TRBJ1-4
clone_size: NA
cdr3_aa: CASSFATYAGTTNEKLFF
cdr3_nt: TGTGCCAGCAGTTTCGCAACTTATGCAGGGACAACTAATGAAAAACTGTTTTTT